One T cell receptor (beta chain) is described in this entry. Its specificity is not known. Method: immunoSEQ multiplex PCR; TCRdb's copy keeps in-frame clones and lacks some. In the table there are roughly 43,000 clones, just over 85% of which are singletons. The record originates from a study of OX40 agonist ivuxolimab in advanced cancers. Background on the study: One patient with hepatocellular carcinoma and two with cutaneous melanoma, three in all, had partial responses.

There are 13 residues in the CDR3. Trimming shortened V by 2 bases and J by 5 bases, and 10 bases separated the two germline ends. Germline CDR1 and CDR2: MNHNY and SVGAGI (reference sequence). Findings and limits, study-wide: Which antigen the expanded peripheral T cells recognized is unknown.

Sequenced here: CD4+ or CD8+ T cells sorted from blood, sampled in a trial of the OX40 agonist ivuxolimab. This chain uses TRBV6-6 with TRBJ2-7; a weak D match, TRBD1 (5 bases). The clonotype was recovered from an adult with an advanced solid tumor such as melanoma, head and neck, liver or kidney cancer. CDR3 in amino acids: CASSYSEGDEQYF. In nucleotides, the CDR3 is TGTGCCAGCAGTTACAGCGAAGGGGACGAGCAGTACTTC.